This T cell receptor beta chain was captured by sequencing in a study of molecular identifiers for immune sequencing clone quantification. Study as a whole: With replicates, the RNA of 20,000 or 100,000 naive CD8 cells was split five ways and four were sequenced. Regarding the study as a whole: Highly expanded clones may be undercounted when identical TCR molecules share barcodes. Researchers reportedly could pick up spiked Jurkat TCR RNA from one cell mixed into more than 800,000 naive cells.

Via MiXCR, TCRdb re-called the PCR reads, giving one row per CDR3 protein. The sample has a few hundred thousand distinct CDR3 sequences; 24% are singletons. This clonotype has at least ten counts. Its antigen remains unidentified. Material: naive CD8+ T cells from blood, with Jurkat cell RNA spiked in. Subset noted: FACS-sorted CD8+CD4-CCR7+CD45RA+ naive T cells. The source of this sequence is a human donor in good health. Some libraries in this study had Jurkat cell RNA spiked in.

DNA of the CDR3: TGTGCCAGCAGCATCGGCCAGGGAGCTTACGAGCAGTACTTC. Its translation: CASSIGQGAYEQYF. This chain joins TRBV5-4 and TRBJ2-7; D tentatively fits TRBD1 or TRBD2 (5 bases each). The CDR3 is made up of 14 amino acids. V lost 4 bases and J 4 bases, leaving 15 bases between the germline ends. Germline V gives CDR1 SGHNT, CDR2 YYREEE (reference sequence).